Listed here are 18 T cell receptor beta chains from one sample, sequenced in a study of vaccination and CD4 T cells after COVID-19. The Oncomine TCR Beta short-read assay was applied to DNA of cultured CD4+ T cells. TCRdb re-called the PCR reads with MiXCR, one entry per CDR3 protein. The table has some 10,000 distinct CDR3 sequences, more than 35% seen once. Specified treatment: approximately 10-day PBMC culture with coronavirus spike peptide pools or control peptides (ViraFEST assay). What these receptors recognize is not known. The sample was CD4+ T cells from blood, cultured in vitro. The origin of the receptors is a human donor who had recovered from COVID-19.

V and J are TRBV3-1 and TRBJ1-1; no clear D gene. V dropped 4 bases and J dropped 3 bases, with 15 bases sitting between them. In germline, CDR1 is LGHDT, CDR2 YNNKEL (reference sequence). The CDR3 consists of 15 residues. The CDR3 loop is CASSLTSDGDTEAFF. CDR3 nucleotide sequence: TGTGCCAGCAGCCTAACCTCTGACGGCGACACTGAAGCTTTCTTT.

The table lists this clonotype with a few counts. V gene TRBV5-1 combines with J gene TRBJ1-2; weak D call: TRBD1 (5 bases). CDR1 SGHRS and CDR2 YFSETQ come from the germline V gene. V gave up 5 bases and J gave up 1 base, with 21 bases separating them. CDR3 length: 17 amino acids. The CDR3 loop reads CASRSRGRVGDNYGYTF. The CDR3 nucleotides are TGCGCCAGCAGGAGCCGTGGCAGGGTCGGGGATAACTATGGCTACACCTTC. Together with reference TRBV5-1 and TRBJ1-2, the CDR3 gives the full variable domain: KAGVTQTPRYLIKTRGQQVTLSCSPISGHRSVSWYQQTPGQGLQFLFEYFSETQRNKGNFPGRFSGRQFSNSRSEMNVSTLELGDSALYLCASRSRGRVGDNYGYTFGSGTRLTVV.

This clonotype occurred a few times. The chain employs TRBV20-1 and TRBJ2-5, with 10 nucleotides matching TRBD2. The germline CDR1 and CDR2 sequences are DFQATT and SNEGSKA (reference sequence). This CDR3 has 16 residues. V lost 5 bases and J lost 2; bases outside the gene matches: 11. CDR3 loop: CSAGSFGSGRQETQYF. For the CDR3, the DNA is TGCAGTGCTGGGAGCTTTGGTAGCGGGAGGCAAGAGACCCAGTACTTC.

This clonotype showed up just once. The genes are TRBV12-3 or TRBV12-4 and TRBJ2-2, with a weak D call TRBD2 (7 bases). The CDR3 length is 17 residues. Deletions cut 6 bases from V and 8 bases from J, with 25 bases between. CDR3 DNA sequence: TGTGCCAGCAGAACTAACTTTGGGGGCGGGGGCCGGGGGGAGCTGTTTTTT. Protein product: CASRTNFGGGGRGELFF.

CDR3 in amino acids: CASSRGQGGEKLFF. The DNA of the CDR3 is TGTGCCAGCTCACGAGGACAGGGTGGGGAAAAACTGTTTTTT. This chain uses TRBV18 with TRBJ1-4, with TRBD1 matching over 8 bases. From germline, CDR1 is KGHSH and CDR2 LQKENI. Trimming took 4 bases from V and 8 from J; bases not matched to a gene: 6. This CDR3 has 14 amino acids.

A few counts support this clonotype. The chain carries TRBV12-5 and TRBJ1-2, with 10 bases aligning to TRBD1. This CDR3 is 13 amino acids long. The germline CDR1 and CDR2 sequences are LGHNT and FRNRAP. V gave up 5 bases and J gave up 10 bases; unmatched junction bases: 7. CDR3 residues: CASGMGQGTAYTF. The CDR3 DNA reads TGTGCTAGTGGTATGGGACAGGGGACTGCCTACACCTTC.

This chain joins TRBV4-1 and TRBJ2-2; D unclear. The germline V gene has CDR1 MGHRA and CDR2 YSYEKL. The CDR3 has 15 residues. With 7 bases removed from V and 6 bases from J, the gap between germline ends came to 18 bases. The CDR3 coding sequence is TGCGCCAGCAAGTCGCAGGTGGATAGGGCCGGGGAGCTGTTTTTT. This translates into CASKSQVDRAGELFF.

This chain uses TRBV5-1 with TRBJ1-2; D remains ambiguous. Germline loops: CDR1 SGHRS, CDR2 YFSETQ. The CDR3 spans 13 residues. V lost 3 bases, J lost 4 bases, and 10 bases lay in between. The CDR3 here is CASSSSYGYGYTF. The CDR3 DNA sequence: TGCGCCAGCAGCTCCTCGTACGGCTATGGCTACACCTTC.

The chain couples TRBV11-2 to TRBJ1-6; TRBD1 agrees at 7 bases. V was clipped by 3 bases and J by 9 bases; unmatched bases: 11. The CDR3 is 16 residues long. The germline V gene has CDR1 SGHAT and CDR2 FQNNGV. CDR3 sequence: CASSLGSGTAGSPLHF. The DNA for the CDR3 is TGTGCCAGCAGCTTGGGCTCCGGGACAGCGGGTTCACCCCTCCACTTT.

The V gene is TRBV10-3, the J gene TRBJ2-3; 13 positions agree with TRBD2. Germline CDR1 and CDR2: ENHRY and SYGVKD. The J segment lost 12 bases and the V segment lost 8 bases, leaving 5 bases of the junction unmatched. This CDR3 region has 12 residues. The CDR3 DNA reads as TGTGCCATCGGGACTAGCGGGGATCTCCAGTATTTT. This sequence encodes CAIGTSGDLQYF.

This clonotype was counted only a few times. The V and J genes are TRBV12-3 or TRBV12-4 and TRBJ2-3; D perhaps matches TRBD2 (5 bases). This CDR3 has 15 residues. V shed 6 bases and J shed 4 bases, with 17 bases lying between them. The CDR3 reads CASSLFGLTPDTQYF. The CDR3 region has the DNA TGTGCCAGCAGCCTATTTGGACTGACCCCAGATACGCAGTATTTT.

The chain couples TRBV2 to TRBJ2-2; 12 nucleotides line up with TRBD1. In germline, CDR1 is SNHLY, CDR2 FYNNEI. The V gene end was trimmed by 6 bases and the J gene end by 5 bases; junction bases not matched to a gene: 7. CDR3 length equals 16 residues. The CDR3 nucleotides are TGTGCCAGCAGCGTGGGACAGGGGGCGAGGACCGGGGAGCTGTTTTTT. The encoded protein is CASSVGQGARTGELFF.

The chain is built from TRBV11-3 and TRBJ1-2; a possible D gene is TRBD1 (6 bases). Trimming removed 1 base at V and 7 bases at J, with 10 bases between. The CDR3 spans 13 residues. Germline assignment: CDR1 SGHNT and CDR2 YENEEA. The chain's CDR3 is CASSLGYRAGYTF. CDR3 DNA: TGTGCCAGCAGCTTAGGGTACAGGGCTGGCTACACCTTC.

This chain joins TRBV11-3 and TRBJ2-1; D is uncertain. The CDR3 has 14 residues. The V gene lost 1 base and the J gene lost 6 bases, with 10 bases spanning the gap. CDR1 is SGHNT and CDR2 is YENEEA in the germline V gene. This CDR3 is CASSLGRLSNEQFF. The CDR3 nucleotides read TGTGCCAGCAGCTTAGGACGGCTTAGCAATGAGCAGTTCTTC.

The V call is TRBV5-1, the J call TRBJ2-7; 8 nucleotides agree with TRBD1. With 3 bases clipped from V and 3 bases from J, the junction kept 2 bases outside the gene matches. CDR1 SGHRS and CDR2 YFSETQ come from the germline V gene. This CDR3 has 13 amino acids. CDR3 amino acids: CASSSDRVYEQYF. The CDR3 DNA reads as TGCGCCAGCAGCTCGGACAGGGTCTACGAGCAGTACTTC.

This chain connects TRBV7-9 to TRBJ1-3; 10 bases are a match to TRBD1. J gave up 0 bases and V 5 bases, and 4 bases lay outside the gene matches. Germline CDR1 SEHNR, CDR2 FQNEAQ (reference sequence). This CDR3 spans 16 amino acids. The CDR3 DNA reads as TGTGCCAGCAGCCCAGGGGACAGGGGCTCTGGAAACACCATATATTTT. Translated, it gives CASSPGDRGSGNTIYF.

The CDR3, as DNA: TGTGCCAGCAGCTTGAGACAGGGGGCAGGGAATTCACCCCTCCACTTT. Encoded protein: CASSLRQGAGNSPLHF. The chain has TRBV5-4 and TRBJ1-6, with TRBD1 matching 10 bases. CDR1 and CDR2 from the germline V gene are SGHNT and YYREEE (reference sequence). The CDR3 has 16 amino acids. V shed 1 base and J 7 bases; nucleotides not matched to a gene: 5.

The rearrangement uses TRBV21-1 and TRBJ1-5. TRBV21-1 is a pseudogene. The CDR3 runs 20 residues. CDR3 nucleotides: TGTGCCAGCAGCAAAGAAGGGCCCCGTTCGAAGGTCTACCTGGAGCAGCCCCAGCATTTT. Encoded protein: CASSKEGPRSKVYLEQPQHF.